This T cell receptor beta chain was sequenced during a study of T cell responses to AZD1222 COVID-19 vaccine. Whole-study context: Doses given second, at about 4 or about 12 weeks, were pooled.

The data were produced by immunoSEQ multiplex PCR, yet TCRdb's version contains in-frame clones alone and is incomplete. The sample has 100,000 to 150,000 clones; more than 75% are singletons. This CDR3 comprises 15 residues. CDR1 is MDHEN and CDR2 is SYDVKM in the germline V gene. With 5 bases clipped from V and 4 bases from J, the junction kept 7 bases outside the gene matches. The sample in question was peripheral blood, obtained on day 0 of AZD1222 vaccination. The origin of this receptor is an adult in good health. The V gene is TRBV28, the J gene TRBJ1-2; 10 bases are a match to TRBD1. CDR3 loop: CASSPPGTGAYGYTF. Here the CDR3 DNA reads TGTGCCAGCAGTCCCCCAGGGACAGGGGCCTATGGCTACACCTTC.